This is a list of T cell receptor beta chains from one sample in a study of cytomegalovirus exposure and HLA in healthy donors. This table comes from immunoSEQ multiplex PCR, and its TCRdb copy is limited to in-frame clones, with some not included. The profile shows 110,000 to 150,000 clones, 65% to 85% of them singletons. Specimen: PBMCs. The receptor set was obtained from a male donor in good health and CMV-seronegative. Each CDR3 is given without its conserved first and last residue. Fields, in order: J gene, D gene, V gene, CDR3 protein. A D gene is named only where the DNA matches it firmly.

TRBJ2-5	.	TRBV14	ASSQDTTTGLLGTQY
TRBJ2-1	TRBD2	TRBV13	ASSRGGSSYNEQF
TRBJ1-1	.	TRBV19	ASSMNRAF
TRBJ1-2	.	TRBV7-9	ASTSSGTFDGYT
TRBJ1-2	TRBD1	TRBV7-2	ASSLKRSGTDIYGYT
TRBJ1-2	.	TRBV7-2	ASSLEIGDYGYT
TRBJ2-2	TRBD1	TRBV30	AWSRVRGYSTGELF
TRBJ2-2	TRBD2	TRBV5-1	ASSYSGLAANTGELF
TRBJ2-7	.	TRBV6-5	ASSSTGVSYEQY
TRBJ1-1	.	TRBV28	ASSLLRQAGNTEAF
TRBJ1-1	.	TRBV18	ASSPPVYTEAF
TRBJ1-1	.	TRBV7-8	ASSLVVRLTTEAF
TRBJ1-2	.	TRBV19	ASSSADLQANYGYT
TRBJ2-7	.	TRBV11-2	ASSFGGAMY
TRBJ2-3	.	TRBV28	ASSLTTTDTQY
TRBJ2-1	TRBD2	TRBV9	ASSVWLAGNEQF
TRBJ1-4	TRBD1	TRBV7-9	SSTDRGQVEKLF
TRBJ2-2	TRBD1	TRBV5-4	ASSQQGALTGELF
TRBJ1-1	.	TRBV5-4	ASSWSGGTEAF
TRBJ1-5	.	TRBV19	ASTQDRTNQPQH
TRBJ2-7	TRBD1	TRBV7-9	ASSLVGQAGLEQY
TRBJ1-1	.	TRBV11-2	ASSLDLGQNTEAF
TRBJ1-1	.	TRBV18	ASSPPVNTEAF
TRBJ2-3	TRBD2	TRBV30	AWRGATSGRGTDTQY
TRBJ1-1	.	TRBV9	ASSVAPGNTEAF
TRBJ2-1	TRBD2	TRBV7-3	ASSLLAVEYNEQF
TRBJ2-4	.	TRBV5-8	ASSNLTSVKNIQY
TRBJ2-2	.	TRBV21-1	ASEGAGELF
TRBJ2-5	.	TRBV6-5	ASSYSGETQY
TRBJ2-7	.	TRBV5-4	ASSLGLNYEQY
TRBJ2-5	.	TRBV30	AWSVSGWEQY
TRBJ2-1	TRBD2	TRBV6-5	ASSSSGSAPNEQF